The clone carrying this TCR beta chain has just a few counts. Its specificity is unknown. The data are from a study of cytomegalovirus exposure and HLA in healthy donors. Overall study findings and caveats: The productive fraction for most TCR beta V segments was about 87% or about 30% in an earlier analysis. Among donors in an Asian-associated ancestry cluster, a later analysis reportedly found fewer N-insertions than the roughly 650-donor mean. Later work found that TCR association rates differed between HLA loci; DRB1 had the most and HLA-C the fewest.

Researchers ran the PCR with 60 Vbeta and 13 Jbeta primers. Profiled with immunoSEQ multiplex PCR; TCRdb holds only in-frame clones, not every one. The data contain 100,000 to 150,000 clones, roughly 88% of them seen just once; the ten biggest clones take up around 1.7%. V was cut by 6 bases and J by 8 bases, with 16 bases left in between. This CDR3 is built from 14 residues. The germline V gene has CDR1 MNHEY and CDR2 SVGAGI. The chain joins TRBV6-5 to TRBJ1-4, with D uncertain. This TCR came from a boy aged 5 to 17 in good health and CMV-seronegative. The sequenced sample consisted of PBMCs. CDR3 nucleotides: TGTGCCAGCAGACCTTCGGGGAGGCGAGAAAAACTGTTTTTT. This gives the protein CASRPSGRREKLFF.